These T cell receptor beta chains were read from a single sample in a study of beta chain features in type 1 diabetes. Profiling relied on immunoSEQ multiplex PCR, and the TCRdb table lists in-frame clones only, not all of them. This sample has 450,000 to 550,000 clones, with about 29% found just once. The material sequenced was naive CD4+ T cells from blood. The source of these receptors is a man aged 18-30 years in good health. The CDR3 runs from the conserved cysteine through the conserved F or W. The D gene is left open where the match is weak. Some rows mark clone size as missing; the rest say once, few, many or name a class of expanded clone.

V: TRBV19; size: few; J: TRBJ2-1; D: .; DNA: TGTGCCAGTAGCCCGCCAGGGGACAATGAGCAGTTCTTC; CDR3: CASSPPGDNEQFF
V: TRBV7-2; size: .; J: TRBJ2-1; D: .; DNA: TGTGCCAGCTCCCAGGGATTGCCCAATGAGCAGTTCTTC; CDR3: CASSQGLPNEQFF
V: TRBV30; size: few; J: TRBJ2-1; D: TRBD2; DNA: TGTGCCTCAACGGGAGGGTACACTGAGCAGTTCTTC; CDR3: CASTGGYTEQFF
V: TRBV2; size: .; J: TRBJ1-1; D: .; DNA: TGTGCCAGCAGTGCACAGGGGAACACTGAAGCTTTCTTT; CDR3: CASSAQGNTEAFF
V: TRBV15; size: .; J: TRBJ2-1; D: .; DNA: TGTGCCACCAGCAGCGCCGGTTACAATGAGCAGTTCTTC; CDR3: CATSSAGYNEQFF
V: TRBV4-2; size: few; J: TRBJ2-7; D: TRBD2; DNA: TGTGCCAGCAGCCTCTCCCCCAGCGGGAACGCATACGAGCAGTACTTC; CDR3: CASSLSPSGNAYEQYF
V: TRBV4-1; size: .; J: TRBJ2-7; D: TRBD2; DNA: TGCGCCAGCAGCCAAGGGATAGCGGGACTTTACGAGCAGTACTTC; CDR3: CASSQGIAGLYEQYF
V: TRBV30; size: .; J: TRBJ2-4; D: TRBD1; DNA: TGTGCCTGGAGTGGCAGGGGGTCGGGCATTCAGTACTTC; CDR3: CAWSGRGSGIQYF
V: TRBV9; size: .; J: TRBJ1-2; D: .; DNA: TGTGCCAGCAGCGGAGCAGGGAGCTATGGCTACACCTTC; CDR3: CASSGAGSYGYTF
V: TRBV9; size: .; J: TRBJ2-1; D: .; DNA: TGTGCCAGCAGCGTAGTTAATGCCAATGAGCAGTTCTTC; CDR3: CASSVVNANEQFF
V: TRBV15; size: .; J: TRBJ2-1; D: .; DNA: TGTGCCACCAGCAGAGTGGCAAATGAGCAGTTCTTC; CDR3: CATSRVANEQFF
V: TRBV7-2; size: once; J: TRBJ2-7; D: TRBD2; DNA: TGTGCCAGCAGCTCCGGACTAGCGGGAGTTCTGCAGTACTTC; CDR3: CASSSGLAGVLQYF
V: TRBV30; size: few; J: TRBJ1-5; D: .; DNA: TGTGCCTGGACGTTGGATAGCAATCAGCCCCAGCATTTT; CDR3: CAWTLDSNQPQHF
V: TRBV27; size: .; J: TRBJ2-3; D: .; DNA: TGTGCCCGCCCGATATTCGGGGTTAACACAGATACGCAGTATTTT; CDR3: CARPIFGVNTDTQYF
V: TRBV13; size: few; J: TRBJ2-3; D: .; DNA: TGTGCCAGCAGCTTCACGGTAGGACCCCCAATGACAGATACGCAGTATTTT; CDR3: CASSFTVGPPMTDTQYF
V: TRBV6-5; size: .; J: TRBJ2-7; D: .; DNA: TGTGCCAGCAGTTACCGCGGGCCAGGAGGCGACGAGCAGTACTTC; CDR3: CASSYRGPGGDEQYF
V: TRBV18; size: few; J: TRBJ2-7; D: TRBD2; DNA: TGTGCCAGCTCACCACAAACTAGCGGCCTTCCCTACGAGCAGTACTTC; CDR3: CASSPQTSGLPYEQYF
V: TRBV4-2; size: .; J: TRBJ2-7; D: TRBD1; DNA: TGTGCCAGCAGCCAAGAGTCGGGACAGGGGTGGTACGAGCAGTACTTC; CDR3: CASSQESGQGWYEQYF
V: TRBV5-4; size: .; J: TRBJ2-5; D: .; DNA: TGTGCCAGCAGCTTGGCCGCGGGGCAAGAGACCCAGTACTTC; CDR3: CASSLAAGQETQYF
V: TRBV11-1; size: .; J: TRBJ2-5; D: TRBD1; DNA: TGTGCCAGCAGCTTGGGGGACAGCTACCAAGAGACCCAGTACTTC; CDR3: CASSLGDSYQETQYF
V: TRBV15; size: .; J: TRBJ2-1; D: .; DNA: TGTGCCACCAGCAGAGAATCGACTGGTTACAATGAGCAGTTCTTC; CDR3: CATSRESTGYNEQFF
V: TRBV27; size: .; J: TRBJ2-1; D: TRBD1; DNA: TGTGCCAGCAGTTTCATCACTAGTAGGGTGACAGGGGAGCAGTTCTTC; CDR3: CASSFITSRVTGEQFF
V: TRBV27; size: few; J: TRBJ2-3; D: .; DNA: TGTGCCAGCAGTTCCGGGTGGGCAGATACGCAGTATTTT; CDR3: CASSSGWADTQYF
V: TRBV29-1; size: .; J: TRBJ2-5; D: TRBD1; DNA: TGCAGCGCAAACAGGGGGCATAAAGAGACCCAGTACTTC; CDR3: CSANRGHKETQYF
V: TRBV4-3; size: .; J: TRBJ2-1; D: .; DNA: TGCGCCAGCAGCCAAGATCTGCGGGATACCTCCTACAATGAGCAGTTCTTC; CDR3: CASSQDLRDTSYNEQFF
V: TRBV25-1; size: .; J: TRBJ2-7; D: TRBD1; DNA: TGTGCCAGCAGAAGCAACCCGGGACAGGGGGCCAACGAGCAGTACTTC; CDR3: CASRSNPGQGANEQYF
V: TRBV30; size: .; J: TRBJ2-7; D: .; DNA: TGTGCCTGGAGTGTAGGAGCGTACGAGCAGTACTTC; CDR3: CAWSVGAYEQYF
V: TRBV7-2; size: few; J: TRBJ2-5; D: TRBD1; DNA: TGTGCCAGCAGCCCCGGACAGGAAAGGGAGACCCAGTACTTC; CDR3: CASSPGQERETQYF
V: TRBV7-8; size: .; J: TRBJ2-1; D: .; DNA: TGTGCCAGCAGCATTAGAGACTCGGGTGAGCAGTTCTTC; CDR3: CASSIRDSGEQFF
V: TRBV10-3; size: once; J: TRBJ2-7; D: TRBD2; DNA: TGTGCCATCAGTACCCCTAGCGGGAGGAGTAGCTCCTACGAGCAGTACTTC; CDR3: CAISTPSGRSSSYEQYF
V: TRBV9; size: few; J: TRBJ2-4; D: .; DNA: TGTGCCAGCAGCACAAGGGGTGAGGCGGACATTCAGTACTTC; CDR3: CASSTRGEADIQYF
V: TRBV7-9; size: few; J: TRBJ2-5; D: .; DNA: TGTGCCAGCAGCTTTGACAACCAAGAGACCCAGTACTTC; CDR3: CASSFDNQETQYF
V: TRBV7-2; size: .; J: TRBJ2-4; D: TRBD2; DNA: TGTGCCAGCAGTAATAGCGGGAGGGGCAAAAACATTCAGTACTTC; CDR3: CASSNSGRGKNIQYF
V: TRBV30; size: .; J: TRBJ2-2; D: TRBD1; DNA: TGTGCCTGGAACCTGGACAGGAGCGGGGAGCTGTTTTTT; CDR3: CAWNLDRSGELFF
V: TRBV6-1; size: few; J: TRBJ2-5; D: TRBD2; DNA: TGTGCCAGCAGTTGGGCTAGCGGGAGTCAAGAGACCCAGTACTTC; CDR3: CASSWASGSQETQYF
V: TRBV7-2; size: .; J: TRBJ1-2; D: .; DNA: TGTGCCAGCAGCTTAGCGCCCGGGAACTATGGCTACACCTTC; CDR3: CASSLAPGNYGYTF
V: TRBV12-5; size: few; J: TRBJ2-1; D: TRBD2; DNA: TGTGCTAGTGGTTTGGTACGGGCTAGCGGGAGCCATGAGCAGTTCTTC; CDR3: CASGLVRASGSHEQFF
V: TRBV28; size: .; J: TRBJ2-7; D: TRBD1; DNA: TGTGCCAGCAGGGGGGACAGGGCAGGGAGAGAGCAGTACTTC; CDR3: CASRGDRAGREQYF
V: TRBV27; size: .; J: TRBJ2-3; D: TRBD2; DNA: TGTGCCAGCTCTAAATCGGCGGGAGAGGGTACAGATACGCAGTATTTT; CDR3: CASSKSAGEGTDTQYF
V: TRBV9; size: .; J: TRBJ2-3; D: .; DNA: TGTGCCAGCAGCGTAGTAGGAGGAAGCACAGATACGCAGTATTTT; CDR3: CASSVVGGSTDTQYF
V: TRBV29-1; size: few; J: TRBJ2-3; D: TRBD2; DNA: TGCAGCGTTGCCCCGGGACTAGCGGGTGACACAGATACGCAGTATTTT; CDR3: CSVAPGLAGDTDTQYF
V: TRBV6-6; size: few; J: TRBJ2-5; D: .; DNA: TGTGCCAGCAGTACGACGGGAGGGGGCTATGAGACCCAGTACTTC; CDR3: CASSTTGGGYETQYF
V: TRBV29-1; size: .; J: TRBJ2-7; D: .; DNA: TGCAGCGTTGAAGTCCAGGGATCCGAGCAGTACTTC; CDR3: CSVEVQGSEQYF
V: TRBV29-1; size: few; J: TRBJ1-2; D: .; DNA: TGCAGCGTTGAAGCCGGGGAAGTCGGTCCGGGCTATGGCTACACCTTC; CDR3: CSVEAGEVGPGYGYTF
V: TRBV10-1; size: once; J: TRBJ2-3; D: .; DNA: TGCGCCAGCAGTCAGGGCCGCGGCACAGATACGCAGTATTTT; CDR3: CASSQGRGTDTQYF
V: TRBV7-9; size: .; J: TRBJ2-7; D: TRBD1; DNA: TGTGCCAGCAGCCCGGACAGGGGGCGCTACGAGCAGTACTTC; CDR3: CASSPDRGRYEQYF